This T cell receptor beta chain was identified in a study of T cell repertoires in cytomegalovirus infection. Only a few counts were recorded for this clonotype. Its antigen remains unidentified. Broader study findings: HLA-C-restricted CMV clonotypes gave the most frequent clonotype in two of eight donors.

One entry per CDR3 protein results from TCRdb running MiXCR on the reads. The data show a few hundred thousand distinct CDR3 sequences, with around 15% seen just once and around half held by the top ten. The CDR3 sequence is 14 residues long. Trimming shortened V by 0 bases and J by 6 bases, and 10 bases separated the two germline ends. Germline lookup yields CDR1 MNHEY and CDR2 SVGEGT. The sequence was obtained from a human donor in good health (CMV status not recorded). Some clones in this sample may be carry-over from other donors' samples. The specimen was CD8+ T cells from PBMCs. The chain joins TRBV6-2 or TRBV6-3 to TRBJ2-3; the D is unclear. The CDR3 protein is CASSYSSGLDTQYF. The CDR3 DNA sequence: TGTGCCAGCAGTTACTCGTCCGGGTTGGATACGCAGTATTTT.